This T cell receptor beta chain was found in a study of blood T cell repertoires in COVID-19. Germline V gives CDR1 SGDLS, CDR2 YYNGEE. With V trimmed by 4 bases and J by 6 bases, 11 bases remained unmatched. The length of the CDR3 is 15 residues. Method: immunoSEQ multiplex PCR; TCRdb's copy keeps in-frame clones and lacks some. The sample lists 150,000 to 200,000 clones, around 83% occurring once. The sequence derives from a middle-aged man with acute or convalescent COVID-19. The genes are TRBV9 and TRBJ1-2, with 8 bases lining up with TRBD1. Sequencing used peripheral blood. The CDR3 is CASSPRDRGGDGYTF. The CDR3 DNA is TGTGCCAGCAGCCCCCGAGACAGGGGCGGTGATGGCTACACCTTC.